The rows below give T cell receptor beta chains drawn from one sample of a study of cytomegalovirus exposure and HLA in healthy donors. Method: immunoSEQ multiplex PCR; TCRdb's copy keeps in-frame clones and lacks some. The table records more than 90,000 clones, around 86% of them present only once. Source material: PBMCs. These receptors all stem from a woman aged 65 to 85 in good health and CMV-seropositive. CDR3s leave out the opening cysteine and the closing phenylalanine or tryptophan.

CDR3: ASSSPDSETGELF; V: TRBV7-9; J: TRBJ2-2
CDR3: ASSLRDEQY; V: TRBV7-9; J: TRBJ2-7
CDR3: ASRRSSGSTGELF; V: TRBV6-5; J: TRBJ2-2
CDR3: ASTLRQGASGNTIY; V: TRBV2; J: TRBJ1-3
CDR3: ASSPNSGANNQPQH; V: TRBV18; J: TRBJ1-5
CDR3: ASSPTSGGEKLF; V: TRBV6-4; J: TRBJ1-4
CDR3: ASSFLAGGYEQY; V: TRBV7-2; J: TRBJ2-7
CDR3: ASSLVGSSGETQY; V: TRBV5-4; J: TRBJ2-5
CDR3: ASRPPASGSSDTQY; V: TRBV28; J: TRBJ2-3
CDR3: ASSFPSAYEQY; V: TRBV7-9; J: TRBJ2-7
CDR3: ASSPENTGELF; V: TRBV9; J: TRBJ2-2
CDR3: AWGLGQRTEAF; V: TRBV30; J: TRBJ1-1
CDR3: ASSPEQGNEQY; V: TRBV5-1; J: TRBJ2-7
CDR3: ASSTSTSMDTQY; V: TRBV19; J: TRBJ2-3
CDR3: ASSYSGVLYNEQF; V: TRBV6-5; J: TRBJ2-1
CDR3: ASRPSGGGEQY; V: TRBV7-8; J: TRBJ2-7
CDR3: ASSERLSGTGDGYT; V: TRBV6-1; J: TRBJ1-2
CDR3: ASSPREIGELF; V: TRBV7-2; J: TRBJ2-2
CDR3: ASSLTGTGAYGYT; V: TRBV7-9; J: TRBJ1-2
CDR3: ASTRTSSYNEQF; V: TRBV19; J: TRBJ2-1
CDR3: ASRRDKNTEAF; V: TRBV6-5; J: TRBJ1-1
CDR3: ATSSTRLVRGETQY; V: TRBV15; J: TRBJ2-5